The rows below give T cell receptor beta chains drawn from one sample of a study of blood T cell repertoires in COVID-19. Clones were read by immunoSEQ multiplex PCR, and TCRdb kept only the in-frame ones, dropping some. The table includes under 85,000 clones, around 91% detected once. Specimen: peripheral blood. The receptors come from a man aged 45-65 years with acute or convalescent COVID-19. CDR3s include the opening cysteine and the closing phenylalanine or tryptophan. Fields, in order: J gene, V gene, D gene, clone size, CDR3 DNA, CDR3 protein. D genes are given only for firm matches. A row's size may be missing; if present it is once, few, many or a size class.

j_call: TRBJ1-5; v_call: TRBV19; d_call: TRBD1; clone_size: few; cdr3_nt: TGTGCCAGTAGTAGGGACAGGGGGCAGCATTTT; cdr3_aa: CASSRDRGQHF
j_call: TRBJ2-2; v_call: TRBV5-1; d_call: TRBD1; clone_size: -; cdr3_nt: TGCGCCAGCAGCTTGTCGGCAGGGGGCAAGGCCGGGGAGCTGTTTTTT; cdr3_aa: CASSLSAGGKAGELFF
j_call: TRBJ2-7; v_call: TRBV27; d_call: -; clone_size: -; cdr3_nt: TGTGCCAGCAGCCCTATCTCTGCCACCCTTGGCGAGCAGTACTTC; cdr3_aa: CASSPISATLGEQYF
j_call: TRBJ2-7; v_call: TRBV6-5; d_call: TRBD2; clone_size: -; cdr3_nt: TGTGCCAGCAGTTACTCTCAGCGGGGGGACGCCTACGAGCAGTACTTC; cdr3_aa: CASSYSQRGDAYEQYF
j_call: TRBJ2-7; v_call: TRBV25-1; d_call: TRBD1; clone_size: -; cdr3_nt: TGTGCCAGCAGTGATGCTAACACTAAATCGACAGGGGGCTACGAGCAGTACTTC; cdr3_aa: CASSDANTKSTGGYEQYF
j_call: TRBJ1-2; v_call: TRBV7-8; d_call: TRBD1; clone_size: -; cdr3_nt: TGTGCCAGCAGCTTAGGAGGGACAGCCTATGGCTACACCTTC; cdr3_aa: CASSLGGTAYGYTF
j_call: TRBJ1-4; v_call: TRBV29-1; d_call: -; clone_size: few; cdr3_nt: TGCAGCGTTGAAACGGCAGGGAGGTCGGAAAAACTGTTTTTT; cdr3_aa: CSVETAGRSEKLFF
j_call: TRBJ1-1; v_call: TRBV9; d_call: -; clone_size: once; cdr3_nt: TGTGCCAGCAGCACCCCCGGGACTGAAGCTTTCTTT; cdr3_aa: CASSTPGTEAFF
j_call: TRBJ2-1; v_call: TRBV5-4; d_call: -; clone_size: -; cdr3_nt: TGTGCCAGCAGCTTGGTCCACGGGAATGAGCAGTTCTTC; cdr3_aa: CASSLVHGNEQFF
j_call: TRBJ2-7; v_call: TRBV21-1; d_call: -; clone_size: -; cdr3_nt: TGTGCCAGCAGCAAGTGGGGGCGGAATTCCTACGAGCAGTACTTC; cdr3_aa: CASSKWGRNSYEQYF
j_call: TRBJ2-3; v_call: TRBV2; d_call: -; clone_size: -; cdr3_nt: TGTGCCAGCAGTGAATCTGATACGCAGTATTTT; cdr3_aa: CASSESDTQYF
j_call: TRBJ2-7; v_call: TRBV11-2; d_call: TRBD1; clone_size: -; cdr3_nt: TGTGCCAGCAGGCGCCCGGGACAGGGGAACTACGAGCAGTACTTC; cdr3_aa: CASRRPGQGNYEQYF
j_call: TRBJ2-3; v_call: TRBV4-2; d_call: -; clone_size: once; cdr3_nt: TGTGCCAGCAGCCAAGAAAGCGGGAGCACAGATACGCAGTATTTT; cdr3_aa: CASSQESGSTDTQYF
j_call: TRBJ1-2; v_call: TRBV6-6; d_call: TRBD1; clone_size: -; cdr3_nt: TGTGCCAGCAGTTACGCTCCCGAGGGGGCAGGTGGCTACACCTTC; cdr3_aa: CASSYAPEGAGGYTF
j_call: TRBJ2-7; v_call: TRBV28; d_call: TRBD1; clone_size: -; cdr3_nt: TGTGCCAGCAGTTTTTCCGGGACAGGGGGCTCCTACGAGCAGTACTTC; cdr3_aa: CASSFSGTGGSYEQYF
j_call: TRBJ2-7; v_call: TRBV7-2; d_call: TRBD2; clone_size: -; cdr3_nt: TGTGCCAGCAGCTTCAGCGGGGCGACCTACGAGCAGTACTTC; cdr3_aa: CASSFSGATYEQYF
j_call: TRBJ2-7; v_call: TRBV2; d_call: -; clone_size: -; cdr3_nt: TGTGCCAGCACACGAGGATACGACTCCTACGAGCAGTACTTC; cdr3_aa: CASTRGYDSYEQYF
j_call: TRBJ1-5; v_call: TRBV2; d_call: TRBD1; clone_size: -; cdr3_nt: TGTGCCAGCAGTGAAAGGGGGCAGAGGAATCAGCCCCAGCATTTT; cdr3_aa: CASSERGQRNQPQHF
j_call: TRBJ1-1; v_call: TRBV5-4; d_call: -; clone_size: once; cdr3_nt: TGTGCCAGCAGCTTTCGGGGGGGGGCAGCTGAAGCTTTCTTT; cdr3_aa: CASSFRGGAAEAFF
j_call: TRBJ2-7; v_call: TRBV19; d_call: TRBD1; clone_size: -; cdr3_nt: TGTGCCAGTAGTCTAGGACAGGGCATTACCTACGAGCAGTACTTC; cdr3_aa: CASSLGQGITYEQYF
j_call: TRBJ2-1; v_call: TRBV7-9; d_call: TRBD2; clone_size: -; cdr3_nt: TGTGCCAGCAGCTTCTCCCAGACTAGCGGGAGGGCCGAGGTTAATGAGCAGTTCTTC; cdr3_aa: CASSFSQTSGRAEVNEQFF
j_call: TRBJ1-5; v_call: TRBV12-5; d_call: TRBD1; clone_size: -; cdr3_nt: TGTGCTAGTGGTTTGGCCGGGACAGGGGTAATGCATAGCAATCAGCCCCAGCATTTT; cdr3_aa: CASGLAGTGVMHSNQPQHF
j_call: TRBJ1-5; v_call: TRBV19; d_call: TRBD1; clone_size: -; cdr3_nt: TGTGCCAGTAGTCACTTACGCAAGACAGGGGGCACACAGCCCCAGCATTTT; cdr3_aa: CASSHLRKTGGTQPQHF
j_call: TRBJ1-1; v_call: TRBV2; d_call: -; clone_size: few; cdr3_nt: TGTGCCAGCAGCGGGGATCGGTCCCGAGGTGTCTTTACTGAAGCTTTCTTT; cdr3_aa: CASSGDRSRGVFTEAFF
j_call: TRBJ1-1; v_call: TRBV7-8; d_call: -; clone_size: -; cdr3_nt: TGTGCCAGCAGCTTAGGCGACAGGACCTCCCACTGGAACACTGAAGCTTTCTTT; cdr3_aa: CASSLGDRTSHWNTEAFF
j_call: TRBJ2-1; v_call: TRBV19; d_call: TRBD2; clone_size: -; cdr3_nt: TGTGCCAGTATTGGACTAGCGGGACCATACAATGAGCAGTTCTTC; cdr3_aa: CASIGLAGPYNEQFF
j_call: TRBJ2-1; v_call: TRBV6-5; d_call: TRBD2; clone_size: -; cdr3_nt: TGTGCCAGCAGTCCGGGACTAGCGGGAGGGCAGTTCTTC; cdr3_aa: CASSPGLAGGQFF
j_call: TRBJ1-4; v_call: TRBV6-5; d_call: -; clone_size: few; cdr3_nt: TGTGCCAGCACCCGAACGGCAACTAATGAAAAACTGTTTTTT; cdr3_aa: CASTRTATNEKLFF
j_call: TRBJ2-7; v_call: TRBV7-8; d_call: -; clone_size: -; cdr3_nt: TGTGCCAGCAGCGTCACCGGGAGAGGAAATCGTTCTGACGAGCAGTACTTC; cdr3_aa: CASSVTGRGNRSDEQYF